The 28 T cell receptor beta chains given below trace back to one sample, sequenced in a study of shared clonotypes between healthy human individuals. TCRdb's table, derived via immunoSEQ multiplex PCR, lists solely in-frame clones and lacks some. The data show millions of clones, about 95% seen once. CD45RO-negative, CCR7-positively selected cells formed the naive CD8 fraction, excluding terminally differentiated effector memory CD45RA+ cells. Sequenced sample: naive CD8+ T cells sorted from blood. The receptors shown here come from a man younger than 30 in good health.

J is TRBJ2-1 and V is TRBV10-1; 7 bases align to TRBD2. Germline V gene data show CDR1 as WNHNN and CDR2 as SYGVQD (reference sequence). The length of the CDR3 is 15 residues. After removal of 3 bases from V and 7 bases from J, the junction contained 9 bases not matched to a gene. The DNA for the CDR3 is TGCGCCAGCAGTGAAACTAGCGAGGGAGGGAATGAGCAGTTCTTC. Protein product: CASSETSEGGNEQFF.

The chain couples TRBV12-5 to TRBJ2-3, with TRBD1 matching 11 bases. The junction had 4 bases not matched to a gene; V was cut back by 6 bases and J by 5 bases. Germline V gene sequence: CDR1 LGHNT, CDR2 FRNRAP. This CDR3 is built from 14 residues. CDR3 residues: CASGVGQGVDTQYF. CDR3 DNA: TGTGCTAGTGGAGTGGGACAGGGGGTAGATACGCAGTATTTT.

V is TRBV28 and J is TRBJ1-2; the D is unclear. V was pared by 3 bases and J by 5 bases, with 13 bases between. The CDR3 extends over 14 amino acids. Germline V gene lookup returns CDR1 MDHEN and CDR2 SYDVKM. The CDR3 protein is CASSLSAFFYGYTF. In DNA form, the CDR3 reads TGTGCCAGCAGTTTGTCGGCTTTTTTTTATGGCTACACCTTC.

This rearrangement joins TRBV7-6 to TRBJ2-7; the D is unclear. The germline V and J ends were trimmed by 3 bases and 7 bases, with 19 bases remaining between them. The CDR3 contains 15 residues. Germline CDR1 reads SGHVS; CDR2 reads FNYEAQ. Written as DNA, the CDR3 is TGTGCCAGCAGCTTGGCCAAAGGGAACCTCGGGGAGCAGTACTTC. It is translated as CASSLAKGNLGEQYF.

The V and J genes are TRBV27 and TRBJ2-7; 7 positions match TRBD2. The CDR3 is 15 residues long. V dropped 5 bases and J dropped 4; count of bases not matched to a gene: 11. The V gene's germline CDR1 is MNHEY and CDR2 SMNVEV (reference sequence). The CDR3 sequence is CASSPGEGREYEQYF. CDR3 in DNA: TGTGCCAGCAGTCCCGGGGAGGGGCGGGAATACGAGCAGTACTTC.

The chain links TRBV11-2 to TRBJ2-7; TRBD2 aligns across 11 bases. The CDR3 length is 14 residues. The germline CDR1 and CDR2 sequences are SGHAT and FQNNGV. V was clipped by 5 bases and J by 2 bases; unmatched bases: 2. Written as DNA, the CDR3 is TGTGCCAGCAGCGGGACTAGCGGACCCTACGAGCAGTACTTC. Its translation is CASSGTSGPYEQYF.

This clone was recorded once. This sequence joins TRBV5-4 and TRBJ2-5; a possible D gene is TRBD1 (5 bases). The V end was cut by 2 bases, the J end by 8 bases, with 16 bases between. The CDR3 totals 14 residues. From germline, CDR1 is SGHNT and CDR2 YYREEE (reference sequence). This chain's CDR3 is CASSLTGSRETQYF. The CDR3 coding sequence is TGTGCCAGCAGCTTAACAGGATCAAGAGAAACCCAGTACTTC.

In DNA form, the CDR3 reads TGTGCCACCACGTCTTTAGCCGGCCCATTCACAGATACGCAGTATTTT. This sequence encodes CATTSLAGPFTDTQYF. The V and J genes are TRBV7-9 and TRBJ2-3; D remains unclear. This CDR3 region has 16 residues. Germline loops: CDR1 SEHNR, CDR2 FQNEAQ (reference sequence). Trimming took off 10 bases at V and 2 bases at J, with 22 bases between the two ends.

The rearrangement uses TRBV27 and TRBJ1-2; TRBD1 might be the D (6 bases). In germline, CDR1 is MNHEY, CDR2 SMNVEV (reference sequence). V was shortened by 3 bases and J by 4 bases, with 12 bases between the two germline ends. The CDR3 loop spans 14 amino acids. Here the CDR3 reads CASSFKGGGYGYTF. CDR3 nucleotides: TGTGCCAGCAGTTTTAAGGGGGGAGGCTATGGCTACACCTTC.

The J gene is TRBJ2-7, the V gene TRBV9, with D uncertain. The V and J ends lost 1 base and 2 bases respectively, with 10 bases between them. Germline lookup yields CDR1 SGDLS and CDR2 YYNGEE. CDR3 length: 14 residues. In DNA form, the CDR3 reads TGTGCCAGCAGCGTACATCACAGCGCCTACGAGCAGTACTTC. It specifies CASSVHHSAYEQYF.

Of note for this clone: This specimen includes other DNA sequences encoding the same CDR3. This chain joins TRBV7-9 and TRBJ2-7; D tentatively reads TRBD1 or TRBD2 (5 bases each). CDR3 length: 12 amino acids. Germline V CDR1 and CDR2: SEHNR, FQNEAQ (reference sequence). Trimming cost V 3 bases and J 4 bases, with 7 bases left between them. The CDR3 loop is CASSLGVYEQYF. In nucleotides, the CDR3 is TGTGCCAGCAGCTTGGGGGTGTACGAGCAGTACTTC.

The chain is built from TRBV13 and TRBJ1-1; tentatively, D is TRBD1 (6 bases). The length of the CDR3 is 12 residues. V lost 5 bases and J 10 bases, leaving 14 bases between the germline ends. Looked up from germline, CDR1 is PRHDT and CDR2 is FYEKMQ (reference sequence). The CDR3 spells CASSQGRLSAFF. CDR3 DNA: TGTGCCAGCAGCCAGGGGCGCCTCTCAGCTTTCTTT.

The chain carries TRBV27 and TRBJ1-1, with D possibly being TRBD1 (5 bases). Trimming removed 5 bases at V and 2 bases at J, with 21 bases between. The CDR3 sequence is 17 residues long. CDR1 MNHEY and CDR2 SMNVEV come from the germline V gene (reference sequence). The CDR3 nucleotides read TGTGCCAGCAGTCCGGTCAAGCCGATGGGGGGAAACACTGAAGCTTTCTTT. This sequence encodes CASSPVKPMGGNTEAFF.

This chain uses TRBV6-5 with TRBJ1-1, with D hard to call. V lost 5 bases, J lost 2 bases, and 9 bases lay in between. CDR1 is MNHEY, CDR2 SVGAGI, per germline. The CDR3 runs to 13 residues. The CDR3 nucleotides are TGTGCCAGCAGTACGGGTAGAAACACTGAAGCTTTCTTT. Protein sequence: CASSTGRNTEAFF.

This clone appeared once. This chain joins TRBV30 and TRBJ2-2; weak D call: TRBD1 (6 bases). The V gene lost 2 bases and the J gene lost 4 bases, with 14 bases spanning the gap. CDR3 length: 15 amino acids. Germline loops: CDR1 GTSNPN, CDR2 SVGIG (reference sequence). This chain's CDR3 is CAWSTGQGITGELFF. The CDR3 DNA reads TGTGCCTGGAGTACCGGCCAGGGGATCACCGGGGAGCTGTTTTTT.

The chain recombines TRBV28 with TRBJ2-2; 7 bases fit TRBD2. J gave up 1 base and V 11 bases, and 1 base lay outside the gene matches. CDR1 is MDHEN, CDR2 SYDVKM, per germline. The CDR3 length is 12 residues. In nucleotides, the CDR3 is TGTGCCGGGGGGGAGAACACCGGGGAGCTGTTTTTT. Translating it yields CAGGENTGELFF.

The J gene is TRBJ2-1, the V gene TRBV10-1; 11 bases match TRBD2. This CDR3 region has 15 residues. Trimming cost V 6 bases and J 6 bases; bases outside gene matches: 7. Germline V gives CDR1 WNHNN, CDR2 SYGVQD (reference sequence). CDR3 DNA: TGCGCCAGCAGAGCGGGACTAGCGGCCCCCAATGAGCAGTTCTTC. Translation: CASRAGLAAPNEQFF.

The chain joins TRBV28 to TRBJ2-7, with D tentatively TRBD1 (6 bases). CDR3 length equals 12 residues. Looked up from germline, CDR1 is MDHEN and CDR2 is SYDVKM. V shed 8 bases and J shed 2 bases, with 10 bases lying between them. The CDR3 bases are TGTGCCAGCTGGGACACCCCCTACGAGCAGTACTTC. Amino acid sequence: CASWDTPYEQYF. Supplemented by reference TRBV28 and TRBJ2-7, the full variable domain reads DVKVTQSSRYLVKRTGEKVFLECVQDMDHENMFWYRQDPGLGLRLIYFSYDVKMKEKGDIPEGYSVSREKKERFSLILESASTNQTSMYLCASWDTPYEQYFGPGTRLTVT.

V is TRBV5-4 and J is TRBJ2-3, with a possible D match to TRBD2 (5 bases). V was pared by 3 bases and J by 2 bases, with 19 bases between. This CDR3 contains 17 residues. From germline, CDR1 is SGHNT and CDR2 YYREEE (reference sequence). The CDR3 DNA reads TGTGCCAGCAGCTCGGCGCGGGCGGAGATTGACACAGATACGCAGTATTTT. It yields the protein CASSSARAEIDTDTQYF. The variable domain in full, completed from reference TRBV5-4 and TRBJ2-3, reads ETGVTQSPTHLIKTRGQQVTLRCSSQSGHNTVSWYQQALGQGPQFIFQYYREEENGRGNFPPRFSGLQFPNYSSELNVNALELDDSALYLCASSSARAEIDTDTQYFGPGTRLTVL.

The rearrangement joins TRBV4-1 to TRBJ2-2; a weak D match, TRBD2 (6 bases). Germline lookup yields CDR1 MGHRA and CDR2 YSYEKL. CDR3 size: 13 residues. Trimming cost V 3 bases and J 7 bases, with 9 bases left between them. The CDR3: CASSHAGGGELFF. CDR3 coding DNA: TGCGCCAGCAGCCATGCCGGGGGCGGGGAGCTGTTTTTT.

This chain joins TRBV5-1 and TRBJ2-7; the match to TRBD1 covers 9 bases. The germline gives CDR1 SGHRS, CDR2 YFSETQ. This CDR3 is built from 15 residues. V trimming: 1 base; J trimming: 4 bases; junction bases outside the gene matches: 6. The CDR3 is CASSLSQGALYEQYF. The CDR3 DNA is TGCGCCAGCAGCTTGTCACAGGGGGCCCTATACGAGCAGTACTTC.

The chain links TRBV28 to TRBJ2-7, with D maybe TRBD1 (6 bases). This CDR3 is built from 14 residues. The V end was cut by 3 bases, the J end by 2 bases, with 11 bases between. Germline CDR1 reads MDHEN; CDR2 reads SYDVKM. CDR3 nucleotide sequence: TGTGCCAGCAGTTTTCAGGGGAGCACCTACGAGCAGTACTTC. Its translation is CASSFQGSTYEQYF.

This clone was counted a single time. At the DNA level, this CDR3 is encoded by other sequences in the same sample as well. In DNA, the CDR3 is TGCGCCAGCAGCTTGGTAGGGGGCGGTACTGAAGCTTTCTTT. It encodes CASSLVGGGTEAFF. The chain carries TRBV5-1 and TRBJ1-1; TRBD1 matches 7 bases. The V gene end was trimmed by 0 bases and the J gene end by 5 bases; junction bases not matched to a gene: 4. Germline CDR1 is SGHRS and CDR2 is YFSETQ. The CDR3 has 14 residues.

The V gene is TRBV6-6, the J gene TRBJ2-5; TRBD2 matches 11 bases. Trimming removed 7 bases from V and 7 bases from J; junction bases left unmatched: 14. The CDR3 spans 16 residues. The germline V gene has CDR1 MNHNY and CDR2 SVGAGI (reference sequence). CDR3 sequence (DNA): TGTGCCAGCACCCAAACTTTAGCGGGAGGGCCCGGGACCCAGTACTTC. It codes for CASTQTLAGGPGTQYF.

The chain is built from TRBV19 and TRBJ2-2; possible D gene TRBD1, 6 bases. Germline CDR1 and CDR2: LNHDA and SQIVND (reference sequence). Trimming cost V 4 bases and J 4 bases, with 13 bases left between them. The CDR3 consists of 15 residues. The CDR3 loop reads CASSNRVMPTGELFF. The DNA for the CDR3 is TGTGCCAGTAGTAACAGGGTAATGCCCACCGGGGAGCTGTTTTTT.

This rearrangement joins TRBV4-1 to TRBJ2-2, with a possible D match to TRBD1 (6 bases). Trimming shortened V by 1 base and J by 3 bases, and 12 bases separated the two germline ends. The germline CDR1 and CDR2 sequences are MGHRA and YSYEKL. The CDR3 length is 16 residues. CDR3 coding DNA: TGCGCCAGCAGCCAAGCAGGGGTCGTATACACCGGGGAGCTGTTTTTT. Its protein product is CASSQAGVVYTGELFF.

The genes are TRBV4-1 and TRBJ2-5; either TRBD1 or TRBD2 may supply D (5 bases each). CDR1 and CDR2 (germline): MGHRA, YSYEKL. This CDR3 region has 12 residues. CDR3 DNA: TGCGCATCGCAGGGAGTCCCAGGGACCCAGTACTTC. It encodes CASQGVPGTQYF.

The chain recombines TRBV6-1 with TRBJ2-7, with D tentatively TRBD1 (5 bases). Germline CDR1 MNHNS, CDR2 SASEGT. The V end lost 6 bases, the J end lost 1 base, and 13 bases lay between the germline ends. CDR3 length: 14 residues. CDR3 in amino acids: CASSVPRDSYEQYF. DNA for the CDR3: TGTGCCAGCAGCGTCCCCAGGGATTCCTACGAGCAGTACTTC.